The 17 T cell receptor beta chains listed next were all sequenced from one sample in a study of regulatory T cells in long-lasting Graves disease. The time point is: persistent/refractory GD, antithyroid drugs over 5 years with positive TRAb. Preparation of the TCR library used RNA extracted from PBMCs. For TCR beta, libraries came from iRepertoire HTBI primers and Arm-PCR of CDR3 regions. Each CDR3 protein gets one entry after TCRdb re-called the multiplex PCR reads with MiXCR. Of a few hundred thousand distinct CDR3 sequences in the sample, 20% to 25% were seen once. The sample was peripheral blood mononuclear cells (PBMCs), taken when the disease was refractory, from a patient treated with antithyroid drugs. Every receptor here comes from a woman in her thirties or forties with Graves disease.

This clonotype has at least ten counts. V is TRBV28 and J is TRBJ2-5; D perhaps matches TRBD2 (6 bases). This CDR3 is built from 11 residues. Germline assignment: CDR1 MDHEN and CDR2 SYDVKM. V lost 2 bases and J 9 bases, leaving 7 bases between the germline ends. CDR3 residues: CASSLGEAQYF. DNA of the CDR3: TGTGCCAGCAGTTTAGGGGAGGCCCAGTACTTC. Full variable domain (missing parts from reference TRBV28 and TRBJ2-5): DVKVTQSSRYLVKRTGEKVFLECVQDMDHENMFWYRQDPGLGLRLIYFSYDVKMKEKGDIPEGYSVSREKKERFSLILESASTNQTSMYLCASSLGEAQYFGPGTRLLVL.

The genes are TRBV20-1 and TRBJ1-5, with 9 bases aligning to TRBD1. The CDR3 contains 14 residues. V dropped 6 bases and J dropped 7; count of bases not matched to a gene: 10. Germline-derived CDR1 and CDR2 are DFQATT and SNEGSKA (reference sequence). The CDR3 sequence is CSAGEQGAGQPQHF. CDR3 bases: TGCAGTGCGGGGGAACAGGGGGCTGGACAGCCCCAGCATTTT.

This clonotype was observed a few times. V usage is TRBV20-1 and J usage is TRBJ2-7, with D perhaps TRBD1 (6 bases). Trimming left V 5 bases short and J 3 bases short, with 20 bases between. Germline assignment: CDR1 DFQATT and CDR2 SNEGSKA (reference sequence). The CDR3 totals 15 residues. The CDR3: CSALSTQGLGYEQYF. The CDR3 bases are TGCAGTGCTTTATCGACACAGGGTCTCGGCTACGAGCAGTACTTC.

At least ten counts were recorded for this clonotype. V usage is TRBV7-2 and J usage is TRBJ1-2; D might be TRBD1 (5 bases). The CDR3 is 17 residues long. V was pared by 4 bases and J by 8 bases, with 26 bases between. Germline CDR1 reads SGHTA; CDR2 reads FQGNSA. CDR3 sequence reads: CASSSTFPPDWGRGYTF. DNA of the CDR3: TGTGCCAGCAGCTCTACTTTCCCCCCGGATTGGGGCCGAGGCTACACCTTC.

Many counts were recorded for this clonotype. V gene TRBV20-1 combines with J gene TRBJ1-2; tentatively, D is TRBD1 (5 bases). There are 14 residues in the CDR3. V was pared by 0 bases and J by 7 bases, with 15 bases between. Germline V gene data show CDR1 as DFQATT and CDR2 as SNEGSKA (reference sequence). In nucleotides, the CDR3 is TGCAGTGCTAGAGATGATTGGGACGGGAGTGGCTACACCTTC. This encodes CSARDDWDGSGYTF.

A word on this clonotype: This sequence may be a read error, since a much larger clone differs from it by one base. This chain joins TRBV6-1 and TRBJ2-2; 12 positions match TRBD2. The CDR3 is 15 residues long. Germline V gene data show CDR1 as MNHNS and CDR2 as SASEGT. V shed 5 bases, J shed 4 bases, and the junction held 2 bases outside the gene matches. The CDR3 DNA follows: TGTGCCAGCAGTCTAGCGGGAGGGGTCACCGGGGAGCTGTTTTTT. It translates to CASSLAGGVTGELFF.

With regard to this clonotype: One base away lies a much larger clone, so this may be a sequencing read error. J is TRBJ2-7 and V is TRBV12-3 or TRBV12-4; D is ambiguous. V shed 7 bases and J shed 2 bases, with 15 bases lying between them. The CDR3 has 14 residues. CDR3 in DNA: TGTGCCAGCACCTTCCGCCAGGAACCCTACGAGCAGTACTTC. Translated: CASTFRQEPYEQYF.

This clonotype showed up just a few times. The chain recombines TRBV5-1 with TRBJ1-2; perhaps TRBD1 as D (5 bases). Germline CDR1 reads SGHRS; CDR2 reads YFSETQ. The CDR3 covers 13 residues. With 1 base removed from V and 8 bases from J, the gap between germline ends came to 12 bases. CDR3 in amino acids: CASSLNGGRGYTF. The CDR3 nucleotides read TGCGCCAGCAGCTTGAATGGGGGAAGAGGCTACACCTTC.

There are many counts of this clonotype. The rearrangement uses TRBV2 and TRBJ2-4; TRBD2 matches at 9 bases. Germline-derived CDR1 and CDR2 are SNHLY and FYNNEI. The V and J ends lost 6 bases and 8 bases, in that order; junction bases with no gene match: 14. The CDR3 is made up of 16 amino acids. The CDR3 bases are TGTGCCAGCAGGGGGGTTAGTAGCGGGAGTGTATACATTCAGTACTTC. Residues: CASRGVSSGSVYIQYF. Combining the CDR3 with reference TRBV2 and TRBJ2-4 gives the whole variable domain EPEVTQTPSHQVTQMGQEVILRCVPISNHLYFYWYRQILGQKVEFLVSFYNNEISEKSEIFDDQFSVERPDGSNFTLKIRSTKLEDSAMYFCASRGVSSGSVYIQYFGAGTRLSVL.

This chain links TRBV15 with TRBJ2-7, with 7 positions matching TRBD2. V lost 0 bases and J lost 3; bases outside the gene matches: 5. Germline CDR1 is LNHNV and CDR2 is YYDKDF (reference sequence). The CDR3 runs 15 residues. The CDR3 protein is CATSREAGVNYEQYF. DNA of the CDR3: TGTGCCACCAGCAGAGAGGCGGGAGTCAACTACGAGCAGTACTTC.

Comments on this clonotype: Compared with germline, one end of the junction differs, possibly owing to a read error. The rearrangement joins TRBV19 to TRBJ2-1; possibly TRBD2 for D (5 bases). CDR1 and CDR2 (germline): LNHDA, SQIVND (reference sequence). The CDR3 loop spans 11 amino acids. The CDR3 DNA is TGTGCCAGTAGTAGGCGGGCAGACCTAATCTTC. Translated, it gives CASSRRADLIF.

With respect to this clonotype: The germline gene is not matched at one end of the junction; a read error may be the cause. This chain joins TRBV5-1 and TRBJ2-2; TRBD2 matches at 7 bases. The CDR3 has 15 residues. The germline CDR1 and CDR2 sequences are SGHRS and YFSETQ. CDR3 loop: CANSFTGGNTGELFF. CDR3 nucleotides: TGCGCCAACAGCTTCACGGGAGGGAACACCGGGGAGCTGTTTTTT.

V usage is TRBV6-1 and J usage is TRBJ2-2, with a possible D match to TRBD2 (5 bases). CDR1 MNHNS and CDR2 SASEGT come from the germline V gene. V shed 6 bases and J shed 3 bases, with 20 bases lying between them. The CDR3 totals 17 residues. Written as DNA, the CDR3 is TGTGCCAGCAGGGATAGAGACGGGATTCGGGACACCGGGGAGCTGTTTTTT. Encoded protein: CASRDRDGIRDTGELFF.

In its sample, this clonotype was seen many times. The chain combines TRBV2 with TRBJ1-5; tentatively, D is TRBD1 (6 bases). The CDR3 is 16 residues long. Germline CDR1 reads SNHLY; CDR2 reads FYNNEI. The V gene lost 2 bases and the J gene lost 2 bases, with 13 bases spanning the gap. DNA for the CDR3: TGTGCCAGCAGTGAATCCCCCCGGACAGGCAATCAGCCCCAGCATTTT. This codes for CASSESPRTGNQPQHF. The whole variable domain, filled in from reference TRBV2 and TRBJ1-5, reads EPEVTQTPSHQVTQMGQEVILRCVPISNHLYFYWYRQILGQKVEFLVSFYNNEISEKSEIFDDQFSVERPDGSNFTLKIRSTKLEDSAMYFCASSESPRTGNQPQHFGDGTRLSIL.

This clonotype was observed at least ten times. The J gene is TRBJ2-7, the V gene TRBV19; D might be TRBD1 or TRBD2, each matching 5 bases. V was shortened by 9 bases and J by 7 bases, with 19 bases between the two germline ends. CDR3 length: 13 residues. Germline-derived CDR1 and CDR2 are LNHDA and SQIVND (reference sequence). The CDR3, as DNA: TGTGCCAGCGGGACGGGACCGGAGGTGGAGCAGTACTTC. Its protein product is CASGTGPEVEQYF.

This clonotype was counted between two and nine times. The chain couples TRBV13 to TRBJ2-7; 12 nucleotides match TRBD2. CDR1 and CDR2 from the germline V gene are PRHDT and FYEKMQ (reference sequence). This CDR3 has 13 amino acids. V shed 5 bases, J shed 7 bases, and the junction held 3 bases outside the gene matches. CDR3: CASSRTSGKEQYF. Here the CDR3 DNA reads TGTGCCAGCAGCAGGACTAGCGGGAAGGAGCAGTACTTC. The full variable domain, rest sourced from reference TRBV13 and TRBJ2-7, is AAGVIQSPRHLIKEKRETATLKCYPIPRHDTVYWYQQGPGQDPQFLISFYEKMQSDKGSIPDRFSAQQFSDYHSELNMSSLELGDSALYFCASSRTSGKEQYFGPGTRLTVT.

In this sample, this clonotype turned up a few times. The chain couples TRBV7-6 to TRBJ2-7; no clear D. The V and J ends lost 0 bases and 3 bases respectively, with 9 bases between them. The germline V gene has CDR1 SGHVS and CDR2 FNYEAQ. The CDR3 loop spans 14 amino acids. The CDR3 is CASSLADGFYEQYF. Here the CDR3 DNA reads TGTGCCAGCAGCTTAGCGGACGGATTCTACGAGCAGTACTTC.